The entry below describes one TCR beta chain. The data belong to a study of early T cells in non-severe SARS-CoV-2 infection. Looking at the study overall: Chains from this unsorted whole-blood bulk RNA could not be paired.

Unique molecular identifier tags were affixed to discrete cDNA molecules. One entry per CDR3 protein, called by TCRdb with MiXCR from the 5' RACE reads. Among about 100,000 distinct CDR3 sequences, about an eighth were seen once, and the ten largest hold less than 3.5%. Germline V CDR1 and CDR2: SGHRS, YFSETQ. V lost 4 bases and J 2 bases, leaving 19 bases between the germline ends. CDR3 length: 17 residues. Sequenced sample: whole blood. The V call is TRBV5-1, the J call TRBJ1-3, with D tentatively TRBD1 (6 bases). This clonotype was obtained from an adult who was a healthcare worker with PCR-confirmed SARS-CoV-2 infection or an uninfected control (not recorded which). The CDR3 loop reads CASSPGPSQGTGNTIYF. CDR3 bases: TGCGCCAGCAGCCCCGGCCCCTCACAGGGAACTGGAAACACCATATATTTT.